This is a list of T cell receptor beta chains from one sample in a study. TCRdb re-derived calls from the 5' RACE reads in MiXCR, one entry per CDR3 protein. Among several thousand distinct CDR3 sequences, approximately 35% were seen once, and the ten largest hold roughly 7.2%. The material sequenced was tumor-infiltrating memory CD4+ T cells sorted from the breast tumor. The receptors shown here come from a female donor with breast cancer. The CDR3 runs from the conserved cysteine through the conserved F or W. A D gene is named only where the DNA matches it firmly. Clone size is not always given. Where it is, it says once, few, many or a class for expanded clones.

j_gene,abundance,len,v_gene,d_gene,CDR3aa,CDR3nt
TRBJ1-2,many,15,TRBV7-8,TRBD1,CASRPGRGQLVGYTF,TGTGCCAGCAGACCCGGCAGGGGGCAATTGGTTGGCTACACCTTC
TRBJ2-7,medium-sized,13,TRBV7-2,.,CASSSVRGYEQYF,TGTGCCAGCAGCTCCGTCCGCGGCTACGAGCAGTACTTC
TRBJ1-1,.,13,TRBV6-5,.,CASRKQGSAEAFF,TGTGCCAGTAGGAAACAGGGATCCGCTGAAGCTTTCTTT
TRBJ2-2,medium-sized,16,TRBV10-3,TRBD2,CAITGDAGGPSGELFF,TGTGCCATCACTGGAGATGCGGGAGGGCCATCCGGGGAGCTGTTTTTT
TRBJ1-1,.,13,TRBV5-4,.,CASSLAGRSGAFF,TGTGCCAGCAGCTTGGCGGGGAGATCTGGAGCTTTCTTT
TRBJ1-5,.,15,TRBV5-1,TRBD1,CASSWGQPGNQPQHF,TGCGCCAGCAGCTGGGGACAGCCCGGCAATCAGCCCCAGCATTTT
TRBJ2-3,medium-sized,16,TRBV5-1,TRBD1,CASSAGTGVLTDTQYF,TGCGCCAGCAGCGCCGGGACAGGGGTTCTTACAGATACGCAGTATTTT
TRBJ1-1,few,13,TRBV6-5,.,CASSYIGNTEAFF,TGTGCCAGCAGTTACATCGGGAACACTGAAGCTTTCTTT
TRBJ1-2,.,14,TRBV5-1,TRBD1,CASSWDSANYGYTF,TGCGCCAGCAGCTGGGACAGCGCTAACTATGGCTACACCTTC
TRBJ2-1,.,15,TRBV11-3,TRBD1,CASSSGTDVHNEQFF,TGTGCCAGCAGCTCGGGGACAGACGTCCACAATGAGCAGTTCTTC
TRBJ1-2,.,16,TRBV5-1,TRBD1,CASSFPPGGLDYGYTF,TGCGCCAGCAGCTTCCCCCCAGGGGGTTTGGACTATGGCTACACCTTC
TRBJ2-7,many,12,TRBV6-1,.,CASYGGSYEQYF,TGTGCCAGCTACGGCGGCTCCTACGAGCAGTACTTC
TRBJ2-5,many,14,TRBV6-5,.,CASSPIRTPETQYF,TGTGCCAGCAGCCCCATCAGGACACCAGAGACCCAGTACTTC
TRBJ2-1,.,14,TRBV6-1,TRBD2,CASAPGLEYNEQFF,TGTGCCAGCGCACCGGGACTAGAATACAATGAGCAGTTCTTC
TRBJ2-2,medium-sized,15,TRBV10-3,TRBD1,CAISSGTGNTGELFF,TGTGCCATCAGTTCCGGGACAGGGAACACCGGGGAGCTGTTTTTT
TRBJ1-5,.,13,TRBV6-5,.,CATTPGVGQPQHF,TGTGCCACTACCCCAGGGGTTGGCCAGCCCCAGCATTTT
TRBJ2-1,.,15,TRBV24-1,.,CATRDGSTFYNEQFF,TGTGCCACCAGGGACGGTTCAACCTTCTACAATGAGCAGTTCTTC
TRBJ2-1,many,14,TRBV20-1,.,CSAPKLVGYNEQFF,TGCAGTGCTCCAAAGCTCGTCGGATACAATGAGCAGTTCTTC
TRBJ2-3,many,16,TRBV9,TRBD2,CASSVGPSGYTDTQYF,TGTGCCAGCAGCGTAGGCCCTAGCGGTTACACAGATACGCAGTATTTT
TRBJ1-4,.,17,TRBV5-4,.,CASSLLPAGRRDEKLFF,TGCGCCAGCAGCTTGCTCCCCGCCGGCAGGAGGGATGAAAAACTGTTTTTT
TRBJ2-7,once,12,TRBV7-9,TRBD1,CASSDRYYEQYF,TGTGCCAGCTCGGACAGGTATTACGAGCAGTACTTC
TRBJ1-5,.,14,TRBV30,.,CAWSIRGLCQPQHF,TGTGCCTGGAGTATCCGGGGTCTCTGTCAGCCCCAGCATTTT
TRBJ1-6,medium-sized,16,TRBV12-3/TRBV12-4,.,CASRETGRGDNSPLHF,TGTGCCAGCAGGGAAACAGGGAGGGGAGATAATTCACCCCTCCACTTT
TRBJ1-3,few,15,TRBV7-6,TRBD1,CASSLARGQGNTIYF,TGTGCCAGCAGCTTAGCGAGGGGGCAAGGAAACACCATATATTTT
TRBJ2-5,.,14,TRBV6-1,TRBD2,CATLPGLAEETQYF,TGTGCCACCCTACCGGGACTAGCGGAAGAGACCCAGTACTTC
TRBJ1-5,many,16,TRBV24-1,.,CATSDSRKPSNQPQHF,TGTGCCACCAGTGATTCACGCAAACCTAGCAATCAGCCCCAGCATTTT
TRBJ2-1,.,16,TRBV20-1,.,CSVGDHQLGSYNEQFF,TGCAGTGTTGGAGATCATCAACTTGGCTCCTACAATGAGCAGTTCTTC
TRBJ2-3,.,13,TRBV7-9,TRBD1,CASNGTAADTQYF,TGTGCCAGCAACGGGACAGCAGCAGATACGCAGTATTTT
TRBJ1-6,many,14,TRBV5-1,.,CASSLGGDNSPLHF,TGCGCCAGCAGTTTGGGGGGGGACAATTCACCCCTCCACTTT
TRBJ2-7,medium-sized,14,TRBV12-3/TRBV12-4,.,CASSLTGPSAEQYF,TGTGCCAGCAGTTTAACGGGCCCCTCCGCCGAGCAGTACTTC
TRBJ2-7,few,13,TRBV20-1,.,CSARGPDDYEQYF,TGCAGTGCTAGAGGGCCTGATGACTACGAGCAGTACTTC
TRBJ2-1,.,15,TRBV5-1,.,CASSLLAASYNGQFF,TGCGCCAGCAGCTTGCTAGCAGCCTCCTACAATGGGCAGTTCTTC
TRBJ2-1,.,15,TRBV7-3,.,CASSLAGRFDDEQFF,TGTGCCAGCAGCTTAGCGGGCAGGTTCGACGATGAGCAGTTCTTC
TRBJ1-2,few,16,TRBV15,TRBD1,CATSRGGGQGEDGYTF,TGTGCCACCAGCAGAGGAGGGGGACAGGGAGAAGATGGCTACACCTTC
TRBJ2-1,few,14,TRBV19,.,CASSAGQNYNEQFF,TGTGCCAGTAGTGCGGGACAGAATTACAATGAGCAGTTCTTC
TRBJ2-5,many,16,TRBV5-1,TRBD2,CASSLYGGGGGETQYF,TGCGCCAGCAGCTTGTATGGCGGGGGGGGTGGAGAGACCCAGTACTTC
TRBJ2-7,many,16,TRBV6-1,TRBD2,CASSVPSGRAPYEQYF,TGTGCCAGCAGTGTCCCTAGCGGGAGGGCCCCCTACGAGCAGTACTTC
TRBJ2-1,.,17,TRBV5-1,TRBD2,CASSLGTSGRGSNGQFF,TGCGCCAGCAGCCTGGGGACTAGCGGGAGAGGAAGCAATGGGCAGTTCTTC
TRBJ1-1,.,16,TRBV7-9,.,CASSPPMGRQNAEAFF,TGTGCCAGCAGCCCCCCAATGGGACGGCAGAACGCTGAAGCTTTCTTT
TRBJ1-5,few,17,TRBV18,.,CASSPRSGRLAGQPQHF,TGTGCCAGCTCACCACGGTCGGGCAGACTGGCAGGTCAGCCCCAGCATTTT
TRBJ2-7,.,20,TRBV12-3/TRBV12-4,.,CASSYRQFLGARGNSYEQYF,TGTGCCAGCAGTTACCGACAGTTTCTGGGTGCTCGGGGGAACTCCTACGAGCAGTACTTC
TRBJ1-5,.,13,TRBV6-5,.,CASSLGGTVPQHF,TGTGCCAGCAGTTTAGGTGGGACTGTGCCCCAGCATTTT
TRBJ1-1,medium-sized,15,TRBV18,.,CASSPSSPAGTEAFF,TGTGCCAGCTCACCCTCGTCCCCAGCGGGCACTGAAGCTTTCTTT
TRBJ2-1,.,17,TRBV12-3/TRBV12-4,.,CASSLVGVLGDYNEQFF,TGTGCCAGCAGTTTAGTGGGGGTACTAGGGGACTACAATGAGCAGTTCTTC
TRBJ1-5,.,14,TRBV20-1,TRBD1,CSAIPGTGNQPQHF,TGCAGTGCTATTCCCGGGACAGGGAATCAGCCCCAGCATTTT
TRBJ1-1,.,15,TRBV4-3,TRBD1,CASSKGTGRSTEDLF,TGCGCCAGCAGCAAAGGGACAGGGAGGTCGACTGAAGATTTATTT
TRBJ2-5,medium-sized,17,TRBV4-1,TRBD1,CASSQDGAGGKGETQYF,TGCGCCAGCAGCCAAGATGGGGCAGGGGGCAAGGGAGAGACCCAGTACTTC
TRBJ2-1,many,11,TRBV12-3/TRBV12-4,.,CASSLSGGQFF,TGTGCCAGCAGTTTATCCGGGGGCCAGTTCTTC